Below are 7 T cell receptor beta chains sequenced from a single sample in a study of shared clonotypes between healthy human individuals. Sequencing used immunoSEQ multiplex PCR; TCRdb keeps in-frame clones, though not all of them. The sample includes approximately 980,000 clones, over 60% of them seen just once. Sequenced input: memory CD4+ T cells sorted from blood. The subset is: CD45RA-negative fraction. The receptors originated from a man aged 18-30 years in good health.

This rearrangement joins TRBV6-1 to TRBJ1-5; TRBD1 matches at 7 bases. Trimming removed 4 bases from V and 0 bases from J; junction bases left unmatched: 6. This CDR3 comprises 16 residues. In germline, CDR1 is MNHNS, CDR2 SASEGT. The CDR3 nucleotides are TGTGCCAGCAGTGGACAGGGATCATATAGCAATCAGCCCCAGCATTTT. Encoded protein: CASSGQGSYSNQPQHF.

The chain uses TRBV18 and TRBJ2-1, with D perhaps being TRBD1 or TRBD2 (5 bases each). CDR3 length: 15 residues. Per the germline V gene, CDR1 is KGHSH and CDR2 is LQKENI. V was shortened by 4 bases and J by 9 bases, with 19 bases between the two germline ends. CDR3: CASSLPGTGKVEQFF. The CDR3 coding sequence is TGTGCCAGCTCACTCCCGGGGACGGGTAAAGTTGAGCAGTTCTTC. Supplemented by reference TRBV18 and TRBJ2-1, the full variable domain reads NAGVMQNPRHLVRRRGQEARLRCSPMKGHSHVYWYRQLPEEGLKFMVYLQKENIIDESGMPKERFSAEFPKEGPSILRIQQVVRGDSAAYFCASSLPGTGKVEQFFGPGTRLTVL.

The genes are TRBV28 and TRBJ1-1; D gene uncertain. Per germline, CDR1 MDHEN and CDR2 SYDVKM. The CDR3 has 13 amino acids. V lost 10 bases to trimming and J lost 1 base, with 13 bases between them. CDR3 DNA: TGTGCCACACACCGGACGGGGAACACTGAAGCTTTCTTT. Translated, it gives CATHRTGNTEAFF.

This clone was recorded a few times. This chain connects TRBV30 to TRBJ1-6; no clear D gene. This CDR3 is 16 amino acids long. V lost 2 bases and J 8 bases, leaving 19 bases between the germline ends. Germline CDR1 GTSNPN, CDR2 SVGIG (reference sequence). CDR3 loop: CAWSPLGSTQYSPLHF. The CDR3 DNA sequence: TGTGCCTGGAGTCCCCTCGGGTCAACCCAATATTCACCCCTCCACTTT.

The CDR3 is CASSRPGLDTHEQFF. DNA of the CDR3: TGCGCCAGCAGCCGCCCCGGACTAGATACCCATGAGCAGTTCTTC. This sequence joins TRBV5-1 and TRBJ2-1; TRBD2 aligns across 7 bases. The CDR3 totals 15 residues. Losses at the gene ends were 4 bases for V and 8 bases for J; bases not matched to a gene: 12. Looked up from germline, CDR1 is SGHRS and CDR2 is YFSETQ.

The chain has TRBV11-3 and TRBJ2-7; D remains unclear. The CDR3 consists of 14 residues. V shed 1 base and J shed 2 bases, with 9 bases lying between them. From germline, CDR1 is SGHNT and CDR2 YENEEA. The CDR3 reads CASSLAGHPYEQYF. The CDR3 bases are TGTGCCAGCAGCTTAGCGGGCCATCCCTACGAGCAGTACTTC.

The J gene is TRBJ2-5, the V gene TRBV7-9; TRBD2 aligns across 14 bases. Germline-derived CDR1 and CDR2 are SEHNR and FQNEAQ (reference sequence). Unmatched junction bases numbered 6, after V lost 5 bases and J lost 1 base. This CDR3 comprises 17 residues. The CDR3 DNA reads TGTGCCAGCAGCCCGGGACTAGCGGGGGCGGCCCAAGAGACCCAGTACTTC. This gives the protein CASSPGLAGAAQETQYF.